Below, one TCR beta chain is given with its context. CDR3 length: 12 residues. Germline V CDR1 and CDR2: MNHNS, SASEGT. Trimming took off 8 bases at V and 6 bases at J, with 10 bases between the two ends. The record originates from a study of T cell changes during pregnancy in multiple sclerosis. Assay used: immunoSEQ multiplex PCR; TCRdb lists only in-frame clones, some missing. The sample lists 50,000 to 65,000 clones; more than 75% were seen once. The chain couples TRBV6-1 to TRBJ2-2, with a weak D call TRBD1 (5 bases). The sequenced sample was CD8+ T cells from peripheral blood mononuclear cells, obtained before pregnancy. The receptor comes from a female donor with multiple sclerosis, enrolled in a pregnancy study. The CDR3 region is CASPSGPGELFF. In DNA form, the CDR3 reads TGTGCCAGCCCTTCAGGGCCCGGGGAGCTGTTTTTT.